The clone carrying this TCR beta chain was seen a handful of times. Its antigen is not identified. This sample was taken from a study of CD8 T cells in ankylosing spondylitis. Whole-study results and caveats: A CD8+ phenotype characterized the disease-linked clones, which were relatively rare in peripheral blood.

TCRdb reprocessed the 5' RACE reads with MiXCR, giving one entry per CDR3 protein. The repertoire has about 250,000 distinct CDR3 sequences, 18% of them found once; the top ten carry around 33%. V was cut by 5 bases and J by 2 bases, with 14 bases left in between. Germline assignment: CDR1 LNHNV and CDR2 YYDKDF (reference sequence). CDR3 length equals 15 residues. The TCR originated in a male donor with ankylosing spondylitis or in good health (not recorded which). The chain uses TRBV15 and TRBJ2-3; no clear D gene. The source material was blood, either unsorted or a sorted T cell fraction (not recorded which). The CDR3 coding sequence is TGTGCCACCAGCCTAGGATACGGAACCACAGATACGCAGTATTTT. It is translated as CATSLGYGTTDTQYF.